Here is one TCR beta chain with its context. The CDR3 has 13 residues. Germline V CDR1 and CDR2: SGHDT, YYEEEE. V gave up 2 bases and J gave up 4 bases, with 7 bases separating them. These data originate in a study of cytotoxic CD8 clonotypes in ibrutinib-treated CLL. Generated by immunoSEQ multiplex PCR, the TCRdb table keeps only in-frame clones and is missing some. Of around 150,000 clones in the sample, about 80% are singletons; the top ten hold under 2.5%. Here the sequenced sample was PBMCs, taken after 12 months of ibrutinib treatment. The receptor was derived from a human donor with chronic lymphocytic leukemia. J is TRBJ2-4 and V is TRBV5-6; D may be TRBD1 (5 bases). The CDR3 region has the DNA TGTGCCAGCAGCTTAGACAGAAAAAACATTCAGTACTTC. It encodes CASSLDRKNIQYF.